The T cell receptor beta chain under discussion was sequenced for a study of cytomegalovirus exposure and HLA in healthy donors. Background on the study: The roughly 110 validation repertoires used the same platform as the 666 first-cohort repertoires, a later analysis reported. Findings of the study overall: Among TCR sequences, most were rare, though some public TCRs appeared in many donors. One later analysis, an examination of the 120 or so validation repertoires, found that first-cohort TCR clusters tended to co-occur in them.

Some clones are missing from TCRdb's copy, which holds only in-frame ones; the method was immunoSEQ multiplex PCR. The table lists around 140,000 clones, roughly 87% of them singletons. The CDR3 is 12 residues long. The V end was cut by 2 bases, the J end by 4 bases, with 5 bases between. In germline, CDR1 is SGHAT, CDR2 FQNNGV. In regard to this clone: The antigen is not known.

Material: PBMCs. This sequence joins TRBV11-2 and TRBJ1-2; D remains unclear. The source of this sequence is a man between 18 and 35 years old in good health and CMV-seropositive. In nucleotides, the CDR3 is TGTGCCAGCAGCTTAAATAGCTATGGCTACACCTTC. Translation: CASSLNSYGYTF.